In its sample, the clone carrying this TCR beta chain was seen a few times. Its antigen is unknown. These data are taken from a study of regulatory T cells in long-lasting Graves disease. The CDR3 contains 15 residues. Trimming shortened V by 3 bases and J by 5 bases, and 14 bases separated the two germline ends. CDR1 is SGHDT, CDR2 YYEEEE, per germline. General study findings and limits: The number of shared public clonotypes was higher in persistent patients (2,741) than new patients (roughly 970).

Through Arm-PCR of CDR3 regions and iRepertoire HTBI primers, TCR beta libraries were built. TCRdb processed the multiplex PCR reads anew with MiXCR; each CDR3 protein has one entry. The data show under 800,000 distinct CDR3 sequences, roughly 15% seen once. Described time point: newly diagnosed GD, antithyroid drugs for less than 3 months. Following extraction of RNA from PBMCs, that RNA was used to make the TCR library. The diagnosis of Graves' disease used American Thyroid Association guidelines. This sample also appeared in a second study, on T cells in Graves' hyperthyroidism and ophthalmopathy. That source notes: Initially, a first-round RT-PCR of the TCR CDR3 employed the HTBI primer set. For ophthalmopathy, model prediction preceded onset by a median 6.5 months.

This rearrangement joins TRBV5-6 to TRBJ1-4; D remains ambiguous. This clonotype was sampled from a woman under 40 with Graves disease. Sequenced material: peripheral blood mononuclear cells (PBMCs), taken at new diagnosis, from a patient treated with antithyroid drugs. The CDR3 protein is CASSSPPGPNEKLFF. The DNA for the CDR3 is TGTGCCAGCAGCTCACCCCCGGGCCCGAATGAAAAACTGTTTTTT.